This entry lists 27 T cell receptor beta chains sequenced from one sample in a study of neoadjuvant anti-PD-1 for oral cavity cancer (dated by TCRdb to about 2021). The sample's time point, from its label and the paper: after neoadjuvant nivolumab, at surgical resection. The library was made by the immunoSEQ multiplex PCR assay. In TCRdb, the immuneACCESS table is reduced to in-frame sequences with V and J assigned. These tables do not hold every clone; where another copy was compared, an unresolved V gene accounts for under half, and the others remain unexplained. The sample profile shows 6,000 or so clones; around 50% of them were found once. Clones ranked in the top ten supply roughly 7% of the sample. The sequencing used tumor tissue, collected after nivolumab (anti-PD-1) treatment. Source of these receptors: a person aged 40-85 years with oral cavity squamous cell carcinoma.

This clone has more than one count but fewer than ten. The genes are TRBV18 and TRBJ1-3; D gene unclear. V lost 2 bases and J lost 4, with 6 bases in between. The V gene's germline CDR1 is KGHSH and CDR2 LQKENI. The CDR3 length is 13 residues. The chain's CDR3 is CASSPKSGNTIYF. DNA of the CDR3: TGTGCCAGCTCACCAAAGTCCGGAAACACCATATATTTT.

The genes are TRBV5-6 and TRBJ2-7; 10 bases agree with TRBD1. Trimming at V came to 2 bases and at J to 6 bases, leaving 5 bases not matched to a gene. The CDR3 spans 14 residues. Germline loops: CDR1 SGHDT, CDR2 YYEEEE. The CDR3 spells CASSFGDRGTEQYF. The CDR3, as DNA: TGTGCCAGCAGCTTTGGGGACAGGGGCACCGAGCAGTACTTC.

Written as DNA, the CDR3 is TGTGCCAGCAGCTTAGGCAGGGGTGGTCAGCCCCAGCATTTT. Its protein product is CASSLGRGGQPQHF. V usage is TRBV7-9 and J usage is TRBJ1-5; D perhaps matches TRBD1 (6 bases). The CDR3 consists of 14 residues. In germline, CDR1 is SEHNR, CDR2 FQNEAQ (reference sequence). V lost 1 base and J lost 6, with 10 bases in between.

The chain couples TRBV5-1 to TRBJ2-1; 9 positions agree with TRBD2. The V and J ends lost 6 bases and 7 bases, in that order; junction bases with no gene match: 8. Per the germline V gene, CDR1 is SGHRS and CDR2 is YFSETQ. The length of the CDR3 is 14 residues. The CDR3 DNA reads as TGCGCCAGCAACTGGACTAGCGACCCTAATGAGCAGTTCTTC. Translating it yields CASNWTSDPNEQFF. Combining the CDR3 with reference TRBV5-1 and TRBJ2-1 gives the whole variable domain KAGVTQTPRYLIKTRGQQVTLSCSPISGHRSVSWYQQTPGQGLQFLFEYFSETQRNKGNFPGRFSGRQFSNSRSEMNVSTLELGDSALYLCASNWTSDPNEQFFGPGTRLTVL.

This clone has only a few counts. The chain recombines TRBV7-8 with TRBJ2-5, with TRBD1 identical over 8 bases. Looked up from germline, CDR1 is SGHVS and CDR2 is FQNEAQ. CDR3 length: 13 residues. Trimming took 5 bases from V and 4 from J; bases not matched to a gene: 3. The CDR3 here is CASSPDRGETQYF. In DNA, the CDR3 is TGTGCCAGCAGCCCCGACAGGGGAGAGACCCAGTACTTC.

The rearrangement links TRBV7-6 to TRBJ2-5; D not resolved. Trimming removed 1 base from V and 2 bases from J, with 5 bases in between. Germline-derived CDR1 and CDR2 are SGHVS and FNYEAQ. This CDR3 contains 13 residues. The CDR3 reads CASSLGLQETQYF. In DNA, the CDR3 is TGTGCCAGCAGCTTAGGGCTACAAGAGACCCAGTACTTC.

The chain combines TRBV5-6 with TRBJ2-2; TRBD1 matches at 7 bases. The V gene's germline CDR1 is SGHDT and CDR2 YYEEEE. After removal of 4 bases from V and 4 bases from J, the junction contained 4 bases not matched to a gene. The CDR3 is 14 amino acids. The CDR3 reads CASSRPGGTGELFF. CDR3 sequence (DNA): TGTGCCAGCAGCAGGCCAGGGGGCACCGGGGAGCTGTTTTTT. Based on the CDR3 plus reference TRBV5-6 and TRBJ2-2, the full variable domain is DAGVTQSPTHLIKTRGQQVTLRCSPKSGHDTVSWYQQALGQGPQFIFQYYEEEERQRGNFPDRFSGHQFPNYSSELNVNALLLGDSALYLCASSRPGGTGELFFGEGSRLTVL.

The chain couples TRBV30 to TRBJ1-2; D is unresolved. Per germline, CDR1 GTSNPN and CDR2 SVGIG (reference sequence). The CDR3 length is 14 residues. Trimming removed 2 bases at V and 3 bases at J, with 13 bases between. The CDR3 DNA reads TGTGCCTGGAGTAGAGGTTGGGGTGACTATGGCTACACCTTC. It is translated as CAWSRGWGDYGYTF.

Only a few counts were recorded for this clone. The chain combines TRBV5-1 with TRBJ1-4; D gene uncertain. V was clipped by 0 bases and J by 7 bases, with 7 bases between them. Germline CDR1 SGHRS, CDR2 YFSETQ. The CDR3 length is 13 residues. This CDR3 is CASSLVVAEKLFF. Here the CDR3 DNA reads TGCGCCAGCAGCTTGGTGGTGGCTGAAAAACTGTTTTTT.

The chain is built from TRBV9 and TRBJ1-1, with D perhaps TRBD1 (6 bases). The CDR3 has 16 amino acids. Trimming took off 3 bases at V and 5 bases at J, with 20 bases between the two ends. Germline CDR1 is SGDLS and CDR2 is YYNGEE. The CDR3 region has the DNA TGTGCCAGCAGCGGCGCTCCTCGAGGGGGAGGTACTGAAGCTTTCTTT. The encoded protein is CASSGAPRGGGTEAFF.

The rearrangement uses TRBV7-3 and TRBJ1-1; D is uncertain. The CDR3 runs 16 residues. Germline V CDR1 and CDR2: SGHTA, FQGTGA. Deletions cut 1 base from V and 1 base from J, with 13 bases between. The CDR3 here is CASSLNSIESNTEAFF. CDR3 nucleotide sequence: TGTGCCAGCAGCTTAAATTCGATAGAATCGAACACTGAAGCTTTCTTT.

This clone has only a few counts. The chain carries TRBV9 and TRBJ2-3; D is possibly TRBD1 or TRBD2 (6 bases each). Germline-derived CDR1 and CDR2 are SGDLS and YYNGEE. The CDR3 runs 15 residues. Trimming took off 3 bases at V and 4 bases at J, with 15 bases between the two ends. For the CDR3, the DNA is TGTGCCAGCAGCGACCCCGGGGGCTCGGCAGATACGCAGTATTTT. Translating gives CASSDPGGSADTQYF.

Concerning this clone: This sample includes further DNA sequences coding for the same CDR3. CDR3 loop: CASSLDRGYEQYF. The CDR3 DNA sequence: TGTGCCAGCAGTTTAGACAGGGGCTACGAGCAGTACTTC. The chain has TRBV28 and TRBJ2-7, with 8 bases identical to TRBD1. The CDR3 is made up of 13 amino acids. V dropped 2 bases and J dropped 3; count of bases not matched to a gene: 0. The germline CDR1 and CDR2 sequences are MDHEN and SYDVKM.

This rearrangement joins TRBV19 to TRBJ2-3; 11 bases line up with TRBD1. Germline V CDR1 and CDR2: LNHDA, SQIVND (reference sequence). CDR3 length: 17 amino acids. After removal of 5 bases from V and 3 bases from J, the junction contained 10 bases not matched to a gene. As DNA, the CDR3 is TGTGCCAGTAGTTTCATAACAGGGACAGGGGGTACAGATACGCAGTATTTT. It codes for CASSFITGTGGTDTQYF. The full variable domain, completed using reference TRBV19 and TRBJ2-3, is DGGITQSPKYLFRKEGQNVTLSCEQNLNHDAMYWYRQDPGQGLRLIYYSQIVNDFQKGDIAEGYSVSREKKESFPLTVTSAQKNPTAFYLCASSFITGTGGTDTQYFGPGTRLTVL.

The CDR3 DNA reads TGTGCCAGCAGCTCCGACGCAGGGGGCACTGAAGCTTTCTTT. Translated, it gives CASSSDAGGTEAFF. The J gene is TRBJ1-1, the V gene TRBV7-9, with TRBD1 matching over 7 bases. CDR1 and CDR2 from the germline V gene are SEHNR and FQNEAQ (reference sequence). The CDR3 extends over 14 amino acids. Germline trimming cut 4 bases from V and 4 bases from J; bases unmatched to any gene: 6.

This clone occurred a few times. The chain uses TRBV6-1 and TRBJ2-1; 9 nucleotides line up with TRBD2. The CDR3 totals 17 residues. J was trimmed by 4 bases and V by 4 bases; bases with no gene match: 11. Germline-derived CDR1 and CDR2 are MNHNS and SASEGT. In DNA form, the CDR3 reads TGTGCCAGCAGTGGGACTAGCGTGGGGCGGTCTTACAATGAGCAGTTCTTC. Translating it yields CASSGTSVGRSYNEQFF.

The chain has TRBV28 and TRBJ2-1; no definite D call. Trimming left V 6 bases short and J 8 bases short, with 20 bases between. Germline assignment: CDR1 MDHEN and CDR2 SYDVKM. The CDR3 covers 15 residues. The CDR3, as DNA: TGTGCCAGCAGGCCGGCCCAATTCAGGAACCATGAGCAGTTCTTC. Translating it yields CASRPAQFRNHEQFF.

The V call is TRBV6-4, the J call TRBJ1-2; 8 nucleotides line up with TRBD1. The V gene's germline CDR1 is MRHNA and CDR2 SNTAGT. The V segment lost 6 bases and the J segment 8 bases; nucleotides outside the gene matches: 5. CDR3 length equals 12 residues. The CDR3 loop is CASSSTGGGYTF. DNA of the CDR3: TGTGCCAGCAGCTCCACAGGGGGAGGCTACACCTTC.

The genes are TRBV29-1 and TRBJ2-4, with D perhaps matching TRBD1 or TRBD2 (5 bases each). The germline V gene encodes CDR1 SQVTM and CDR2 ANQGSEA. V dropped 8 bases and J dropped 9 bases, with 20 bases sitting between them. The CDR3 totals 13 residues. CDR3: CSIGIGAIGIQYF. Here the CDR3 DNA reads TGCAGCATCGGGATAGGGGCCATCGGCATTCAGTACTTC.

The chain uses TRBV7-9 and TRBJ2-7; D unclear. The germline V gene encodes CDR1 SEHNR and CDR2 FQNEAQ (reference sequence). CDR3 length: 17 amino acids. V was trimmed by 2 bases and J by 1 base, leaving 18 bases between them. CDR3 residues: CASSLPTLNIGSYEQYF. The CDR3 bases are TGTGCCAGCAGCTTACCAACACTGAATATCGGTTCCTACGAGCAGTACTTC. Supplemented by reference TRBV7-9 and TRBJ2-7, the full variable domain reads DTGVSQNPRHKITKRGQNVTFRCDPISEHNRLYWYRQTLGQGPEFLTYFQNEAQLEKSRLLSDRFSAERPKGSFSTLEIQRTEQGDSAMYLCASSLPTLNIGSYEQYFGPGTRLTVT.

This clone occurred a few times. The chain couples TRBV7-9 to TRBJ1-4; possible D gene TRBD1, 5 bases. With 2 bases removed from V and 8 bases from J, the gap between germline ends came to 12 bases. The CDR3 sequence is 14 residues long. CDR1 SEHNR and CDR2 FQNEAQ come from the germline V gene (reference sequence). This chain's CDR3 is CASSLSGFGEKLFF. In DNA form, the CDR3 reads TGTGCCAGCAGCTTATCAGGGTTCGGAGAAAAACTGTTTTTT.

This clone was seen a handful of times. This sequence joins TRBV2 and TRBJ1-2; D call uncertain. This CDR3 is built from 12 residues. The V end was cut by 8 bases, the J end by 4 bases, with 11 bases between. Germline V gene sequence: CDR1 SNHLY, CDR2 FYNNEI. CDR3 nucleotide sequence: TGTGCCAGCGATGACGGGAGCTATGGCTACACCTTC. This sequence encodes CASDDGSYGYTF.

The chain couples TRBV5-1 to TRBJ2-1; D perhaps matches TRBD2 (6 bases). The ends were cut back, 4 bases at V and 4 bases at J, with 12 bases in the middle. The germline gives CDR1 SGHRS, CDR2 YFSETQ. The CDR3 is 14 residues long. This chain's CDR3 is CASSLGGGYNEQFF. CDR3 in DNA: TGCGCCAGCAGCCTGGGTGGGGGGTACAATGAGCAGTTCTTC.

The chain joins TRBV6-5 to TRBJ1-3; D gene unclear. The CDR3 runs to 15 residues. Trimming took off 0 bases at V and 5 bases at J, with 11 bases between the two ends. Germline CDR1 is MNHEY and CDR2 is SVGAGI. The CDR3 here is CASSYSIGNRNTIYF. The CDR3 region has the DNA TGTGCCAGCAGTTACTCGATAGGGAACAGAAACACCATATATTTT.

This chain uses TRBV30 with TRBJ2-1, with a possible D match to TRBD2 (5 bases). Germline CDR1 is GTSNPN and CDR2 is SVGIG (reference sequence). The CDR3 is made up of 15 amino acids. The V end was cut by 0 bases, the J end by 10 bases, with 19 bases between. The CDR3 DNA follows: TGTGCCTGGAGTGTACCACAGAGCGGAGGAGTCGAGCAGTTCTTC. Protein sequence: CAWSVPQSGGVEQFF.

A remark on this clone: One junction end does not reproduce the germline sequence, and a read error may be involved. The chain is built from TRBV6-6 and TRBJ1-5; a weak D match, TRBD1 (5 bases). This CDR3 is built from 15 residues. Germline V gives CDR1 MNHNY, CDR2 SVGAGI (reference sequence). Written as DNA, the CDR3 is TGTGCCAGCAGCTACTCTCCAGGGTCCCGTCAGCCCCAGCATTTT. Translated: CASSYSPGSRQPQHF.

Relative to its sample, this clone is medium-sized. The chain carries TRBV27 and TRBJ1-2; D perhaps matches TRBD1 (5 bases). Trimming took off 5 bases at V and 5 bases at J, with 15 bases between the two ends. Germline CDR1 MNHEY, CDR2 SMNVEV (reference sequence). This CDR3 is built from 14 residues. The CDR3 sequence is CASSTGWGVYGYTF. CDR3 bases: TGTGCCAGCAGTACAGGTTGGGGGGTTTATGGCTACACCTTC.